This T cell receptor beta chain came from a study of shared clonotypes between healthy human individuals. Broader study findings: Relative to their counterparts shared across all four donors, non-shared clonotypes exhibited diminished generation probabilities. Among the subsets, naive ones generally showed larger estimated richness than memory ones.

Concerning this clone: What it binds is unknown.

The investigators split CD4+ cells into a CD45RA+ naive subset and a CD45RA-negative memory subset. Looked up from germline, CDR1 is SGDLS and CDR2 is YYNGEE. V lost 2 bases and J lost 4, with 9 bases in between. The CDR3 totals 13 residues. TCRdb's table, derived via immunoSEQ multiplex PCR, lists solely in-frame clones and lacks some. The sample contains approximately 180,000 clones, 90% to 95% of which appear only once. The sequence came from a woman in her twenties or thirties in good health. The gene calls are TRBV9 and TRBJ1-1, with D unresolved. Source material: naive CD4+ T cells sorted from blood. As for subset: CD45RA+ positively selected. CDR3: CASSVRGGTEAFF. In DNA, the CDR3 is TGTGCCAGCAGCGTTCGGGGAGGCACTGAAGCTTTCTTT. The whole variable domain, remainder taken from reference TRBV9 and TRBJ1-1, is DSGVTQTPKHLITATGQRVTLRCSPRSGDLSVYWYQQSLDQGLQFLIQYYNGEERAKGNILERFSAQQFPDLHSELNLSSLELGDSALYFCASSVRGGTEAFFGQGTRLTVV.